The clone carrying this T cell receptor (beta chain) occurred many times. The antigen is not known. Germline-derived CDR1 and CDR2 are SGHKS and YYEKEE (reference sequence). V gave up 4 bases and J gave up 5 bases; unmatched junction bases: 7. The length of the CDR3 is 15 residues. Patients were diagnosed from clinical symptoms, serum thyroxine, TRAb, thyroid ultrasound and orbital computed tomography. This entry comes from a study of Graves' ophthalmopathy and Graves' hyperthyroidism. General study results and limits: The authors also found most expanded thyroid clonotypes above 0.001 frequency in blood. Discrimination between ophthalmopathy and stable hyperthyroidism by a 13-signature model showed about 88% sensitivity and 70% to 82% specificity.

As the template, RNA transcripts were used to amplify TCR beta CDR3 regions. Second-round multiplex PCR came after first-round RT-PCR with HTBI primers. TCRdb called the multiplex PCR reads again in MiXCR, with one record for every CDR3 protein. The table includes around 170,000 distinct CDR3 sequences, 30% to 45% detected once. This TCR was sampled from a woman aged 40 to 49 with Graves' ophthalmopathy. Sequencing input: peripheral blood. The rearrangement joins TRBV5-5 to TRBJ2-5; TRBD1 matches 11 bases. The CDR3 sequence is CASSRTGGALETQYF. The DNA for the CDR3 is TGTGCCAGCAGCAGGACAGGGGGCGCGTTGGAGACCCAGTACTTC.